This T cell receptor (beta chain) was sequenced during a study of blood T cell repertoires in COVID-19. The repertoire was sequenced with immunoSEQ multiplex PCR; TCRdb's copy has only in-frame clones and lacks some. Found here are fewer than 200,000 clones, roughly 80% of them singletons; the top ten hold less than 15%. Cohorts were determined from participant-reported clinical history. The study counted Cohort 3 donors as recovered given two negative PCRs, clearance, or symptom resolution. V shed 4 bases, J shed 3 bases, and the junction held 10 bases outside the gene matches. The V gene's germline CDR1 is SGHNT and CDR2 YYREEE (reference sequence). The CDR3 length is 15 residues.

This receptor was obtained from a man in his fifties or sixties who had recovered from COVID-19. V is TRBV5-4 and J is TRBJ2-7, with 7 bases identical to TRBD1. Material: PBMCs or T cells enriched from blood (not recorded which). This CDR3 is CASSPGQTTLYEQYF. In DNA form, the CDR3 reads TGTGCCAGCAGCCCGGGACAGACGACCCTCTACGAGCAGTACTTC. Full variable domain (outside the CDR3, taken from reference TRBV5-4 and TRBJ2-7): ETGVTQSPTHLIKTRGQQVTLRCSSQSGHNTVSWYQQALGQGPQFIFQYYREEENGRGNFPPRFSGLQFPNYSSELNVNALELDDSALYLCASSPGQTTLYEQYFGPGTRLTVT.